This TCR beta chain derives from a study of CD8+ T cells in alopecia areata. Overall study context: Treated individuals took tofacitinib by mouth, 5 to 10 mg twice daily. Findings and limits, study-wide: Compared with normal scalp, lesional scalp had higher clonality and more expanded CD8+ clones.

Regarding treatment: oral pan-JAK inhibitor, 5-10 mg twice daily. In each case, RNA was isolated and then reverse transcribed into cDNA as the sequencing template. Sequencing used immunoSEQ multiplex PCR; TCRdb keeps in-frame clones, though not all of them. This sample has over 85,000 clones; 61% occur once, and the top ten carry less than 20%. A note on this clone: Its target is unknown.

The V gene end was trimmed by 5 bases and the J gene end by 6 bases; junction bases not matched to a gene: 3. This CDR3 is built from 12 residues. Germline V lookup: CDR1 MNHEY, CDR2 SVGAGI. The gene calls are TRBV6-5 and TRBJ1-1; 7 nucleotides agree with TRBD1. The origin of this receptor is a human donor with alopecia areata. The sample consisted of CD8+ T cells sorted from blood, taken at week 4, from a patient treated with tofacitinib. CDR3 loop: CASSPTGAEAFF. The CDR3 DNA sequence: TGTGCCAGCAGTCCTACAGGGGCTGAAGCTTTCTTT.